Following are 18 T cell receptor beta chains from one sample sequenced in a study of glioma-infiltrating T cells. Amplification of TCR alpha and beta CDR3 regions from RNA used iRepertoire nested multiplex PCR. Each CDR3 protein is one row after TCRdb ran MiXCR on the multiplex PCR reads. The sample holds approximately 40,000 distinct CDR3 sequences, around 24% seen once. Input material: glioma tissue, nonneoplastic brain tissue, or PBMCs (not recorded which). These receptors were obtained from a human donor with low-grade glioma or glioblastoma, undergoing nonglioma brain surgery, or in good health (not recorded which).

This clonotype was counted many times. This rearrangement joins TRBV2 to TRBJ1-1; no clear D. The germline V and J ends were trimmed by 3 bases and 5 bases, with 7 bases remaining between them. Looked up from germline, CDR1 is SNHLY and CDR2 is FYNNEI. The CDR3 is 12 amino acids. The CDR3 bases are TGTGCCAGCAGTGACTTCCCGACTGAAGCTTTCTTT. It is translated as CASSDFPTEAFF.

This clonotype was counted ten times or more. The V call is TRBV18, the J call TRBJ1-6; D not resolved. The CDR3 spans 15 residues. Germline V lookup: CDR1 KGHSH, CDR2 LQKENI. The V end lost 2 bases, the J end lost 5 bases, and 10 bases lay between the germline ends. As DNA, the CDR3 is TGTGCCAGCTCACCATCCCAGAGAAATAATTCACCCCTCCACTTT. It codes for CASSPSQRNNSPLHF.

There are a few counts of this clonotype. The chain couples TRBV29-1 to TRBJ2-5; D remains unclear. This CDR3 region has 11 residues. Germline V gene lookup returns CDR1 SQVTM and CDR2 ANQGSEA. Trimming removed 1 base at V and 5 bases at J, with 5 bases between. CDR3 nucleotide sequence: TGCAGCGTTGAAGTACGGGAGACCCAGTACTTC. Protein: CSVEVRETQYF.

V gene TRBV7-9 combines with J gene TRBJ2-2; the match to TRBD1 covers 8 bases. The CDR3 has 16 amino acids. V was clipped by 5 bases and J by 6 bases; unmatched bases: 11. CDR1 and CDR2 (germline): SEHNR, FQNEAQ (reference sequence). In nucleotides, the CDR3 is TGTGCCAGCAGCGCTTTGACAGGGGCGCAATCCGGGGAGCTGTTTTTT. Translation gives CASSALTGAQSGELFF.

About this clonotype itself: This clone may be a read error of a much larger clone one base away. The gene calls are TRBV24-1 and TRBJ2-1; D unresolved. The germline CDR1 and CDR2 sequences are KGHDR and SFDVKD. CDR3 length: 12 amino acids. The CDR3 DNA reads TGTACCACCAGTGATTTACACAATGAGCAGTTCTTC. It is translated as CTTSDLHNEQFF.

This clonotype was picked up many times. CDR3 nucleotides: TGTGCCAGCAGCGTAGATATCGGGGGCACAGATACGCAGTATTTT. Its translation is CASSVDIGGTDTQYF. The chain recombines TRBV9 with TRBJ2-3, with D possibly TRBD2 on 5 matching bases. Germline lookup yields CDR1 SGDLS and CDR2 YYNGEE. The CDR3 extends over 15 amino acids. Trimming removed 0 bases at V and 1 base at J, with 9 bases between.

This clonotype was observed at least ten times. This chain uses TRBV4-1 with TRBJ2-3; weak D call: TRBD2 (7 bases). The CDR3 is 18 residues long. Germline-derived CDR1 and CDR2 are MGHRA and YSYEKL. V was clipped by 2 bases and J by 0 bases, with 18 bases between them. The CDR3: CASSQPLGGGSSTDTQYF. DNA for the CDR3: TGCGCCAGCAGCCAACCCCTAGGGGGGGGGTCTAGCACAGATACGCAGTATTTT.

This clonotype has a count of ten or more. The rearrangement joins TRBV27 to TRBJ2-3, with TRBD1 matching over 8 bases. V shed 3 bases, J shed 6 bases, and the junction held 5 bases outside the gene matches. Looked up from germline, CDR1 is MNHEY and CDR2 is SMNVEV (reference sequence). The CDR3 consists of 14 residues. CDR3 region: CASSFGTGGDTQYF. The CDR3 bases are TGTGCCAGCAGTTTCGGGACAGGTGGGGATACGCAGTATTTT.

This clonotype has at least ten counts. The CDR3 reads CASSLFENTEAFF. The CDR3, as DNA: TGTGCCAGCAGCTTATTCGAGAACACTGAAGCTTTCTTT. The V gene is TRBV7-3, the J gene TRBJ1-1; no reliable D call. Germline CDR1 reads SGHTA; CDR2 reads FQGTGA. The V gene lost 2 bases and the J gene lost 1 base, with 5 bases spanning the gap. The CDR3 has 13 residues.

The J gene is TRBJ2-1, the V gene TRBV11-2; tentatively, D is TRBD1 or TRBD2 (5 bases each). The germline V and J ends were trimmed by 6 bases and 8 bases, with 17 bases remaining between them. Germline V gene data show CDR1 as SGHAT and CDR2 as FQNNGV. The CDR3 extends over 14 amino acids. CDR3 residues: CASRKELGVDEQFF. The CDR3 DNA reads TGTGCCAGCAGAAAAGAACTAGGGGTCGATGAGCAGTTCTTC.

The table lists this clonotype with many counts. This chain uses TRBV19 with TRBJ1-1; no reliable D call. The CDR3 has 13 amino acids. Germline V CDR1 and CDR2: LNHDA, SQIVND (reference sequence). V lost 4 bases and J lost 4, with 10 bases in between. The chain's CDR3 is CASSTVLSTEAFF. The CDR3 coding sequence is TGTGCCAGTAGTACCGTGCTGAGCACTGAAGCTTTCTTT.

This clonotype was recorded a few times. The chain combines TRBV14 with TRBJ2-3, with D perhaps matching TRBD2 (6 bases). CDR1 and CDR2 from the germline V gene are SGHDN and FVKESK. The CDR3 spans 16 residues. The V end lost 5 bases, the J end lost 4 bases, and 19 bases lay between the germline ends. CDR3 amino acids: CASSSGRGERADTQYF. In DNA form, the CDR3 reads TGTGCCAGCAGCTCCGGAAGAGGGGAGCGGGCAGATACGCAGTATTTT.

The chain uses TRBV29-1 and TRBJ1-1; no clear D gene. V lost 7 bases and J 0 bases, leaving 12 bases between the germline ends. The CDR3 has 13 amino acids. Per germline, CDR1 SQVTM and CDR2 ANQGSEA. CDR3: CSARIGLNTEAFF. The DNA for the CDR3 is TGCAGCGCGCGGATAGGGCTGAACACTGAAGCTTTCTTT.

As concerns this clonotype: A much larger clone lies a single base off, so this may be a read error. The chain joins TRBV20-1 to TRBJ2-5, with D possibly TRBD1 on 5 matching bases. The CDR3 length is 17 residues. The germline V gene encodes CDR1 DFQATT and CDR2 SNEGSKA (reference sequence). The CDR3, as DNA: TGCAGTGCTAGAGCCCTCCAGGGCCCCCAGAGCCAAGGGACCCAGTACTTC. This sequence encodes CSARALQGPQSQGTQYF.

This clonotype was seen many times. The chain recombines TRBV20-1 with TRBJ2-7; D may be TRBD1 or TRBD2 (6 bases each). The CDR3 length is 14 residues. Trimming removed 1 base from V and 6 bases from J, with 16 bases in between. Looked up from germline, CDR1 is DFQATT and CDR2 is SNEGSKA (reference sequence). CDR3 in DNA: TGCAGTGCTAGAGCGCGGGACACGGAGGCCGAGCAGTACTTC. Residues: CSARARDTEAEQYF.

This clonotype has a count of ten or more. The chain employs TRBV6-1 and TRBJ1-4; tentative D call: TRBD1 (5 bases). Germline loops: CDR1 MNHNS, CDR2 SASEGT. Trimming removed 4 bases at V and 6 bases at J, with 12 bases between. There are 14 residues in the CDR3. The CDR3 is CASSGEGGDEKLFF. CDR3 in DNA: TGTGCCAGCAGTGGAGAAGGAGGGGATGAAAAACTGTTTTTT.

The chain recombines TRBV6-6 with TRBJ2-3; D may be TRBD1 (6 bases). Trimming shortened V by 6 bases and J by 2 bases, and 21 bases separated the two germline ends. Per the germline V gene, CDR1 is MNHNY and CDR2 is SVGAGI (reference sequence). The CDR3 runs to 17 residues. CDR3 sequence (DNA): TGTGCCAGCAGCCTACGGGCTTTTACAGGGCCCACAGATACGCAGTATTTT. As protein: CASSLRAFTGPTDTQYF.

This clonotype was seen many times. Written as DNA, the CDR3 is TGTGCCAGCAGTCCTGAAGCTTTCTTT. Protein sequence: CASSPEAFF. The genes are TRBV6-2 or TRBV6-3 and TRBJ1-1; D unresolved. This CDR3 comprises 9 residues. The germline V and J ends were trimmed by 5 bases and 6 bases, with 1 base remaining between them. Per germline, CDR1 MNHEY and CDR2 SVGEGT.